The 16 T cell receptor beta chains below come from one sample, sequenced in a study of Ad26.COV2.S vaccination and SARS-CoV-2 variants. The method was immunoSEQ multiplex PCR; TCRdb's version includes in-frame clones alone and lacks a portion of them. There are hundreds of thousands of clones in the sample; more than 70% occur only once, and around 1.5% lies in the top ten. Treatment reported: 15 to 20 received Ad26.COV2.S at low or high dose, single or two shots; roughly 5 received placebo; per-sample allocation not given. Collection of the samples took place on day 63 after the first injection of vaccine or placebo. The sequences come from peripheral blood, collected in a trial of Ad26.COV2.S vaccine versus placebo. These receptors were obtained from a person between 18 and 65 years old who received the Ad26.COV2.S COVID-19 vaccine or a placebo.

This sequence joins TRBV18 and TRBJ2-7; D remains ambiguous. Germline CDR1 and CDR2: KGHSH and LQKENI. The V and J ends lost 5 bases and 4 bases respectively, with 6 bases between them. CDR3 length: 11 residues. CDR3 sequence: CASSDAYEQYF. In DNA form, the CDR3 reads TGTGCCAGCTCAGACGCTTACGAGCAGTACTTC.

J is TRBJ2-1 and V is TRBV19; 13 nucleotides match TRBD2. CDR1 and CDR2 (germline): LNHDA, SQIVND (reference sequence). V was clipped by 9 bases and J by 8 bases; unmatched bases: 7. There are 14 residues in the CDR3. CDR3 DNA: TGTGCCAGCGCGACTAGCGGGAGGTCCTATGAGCAGTTCTTC. Protein product: CASATSGRSYEQFF. The entire variable domain, with the rest obtained from reference TRBV19 and TRBJ2-1, is as follows: DGGITQSPKYLFRKEGQNVTLSCEQNLNHDAMYWYRQDPGQGLRLIYYSQIVNDFQKGDIAEGYSVSREKKESFPLTVTSAQKNPTAFYLCASATSGRSYEQFFGPGTRLTVL.

The chain combines TRBV6-6 with TRBJ1-3; D unclear. Germline assignment: CDR1 MNHNY and CDR2 SVGAGI (reference sequence). The V end lost 2 bases, the J end lost 0 bases, and 5 bases lay between the germline ends. This CDR3 has 14 amino acids. For the CDR3, the DNA is TGTGCCAGCAGTTACGACGACTCTGGAAACACCATATATTTT. Translation gives CASSYDDSGNTIYF.

The rearrangement joins TRBV10-2 to TRBJ2-5; 8 nucleotides agree with TRBD2. Germline V gene sequence: CDR1 WSHSY, CDR2 SAAADI. This CDR3 has 14 residues. J was trimmed by 1 base and V by 3 bases; bases with no gene match: 1. The DNA for the CDR3 is TGCGCCAGCAGTGACGCGGGGGGCCAAGAGACCCAGTACTTC. Translation: CASSDAGGQETQYF.

This clone has more than one count but fewer than ten. V usage is TRBV6-5 and J usage is TRBJ2-7, with TRBD2 matching 11 bases. CDR3 length equals 14 residues. The V segment lost 5 bases and the J segment 10 bases; nucleotides outside the gene matches: 10. The germline V gene has CDR1 MNHEY and CDR2 SVGAGI. This CDR3 reads CASSQLAGELTQYF. The CDR3 region has the DNA TGTGCCAGCAGTCAACTAGCGGGAGAGTTAACCCAGTACTTC.

The DNA for the CDR3 is TGCGCCAGCAGCTATGGACAGGGGGCAAGAGATACGCAGTATTTT. Protein: CASSYGQGARDTQYF. This chain uses TRBV4-1 with TRBJ2-3; 11 nucleotides align to TRBD1. Germline CDR1 MGHRA, CDR2 YSYEKL. The V segment lost 5 bases and the J segment 5 bases; nucleotides outside the gene matches: 6. The CDR3 totals 15 residues.

This sequence joins TRBV2 and TRBJ1-1; D might be TRBD1 (6 bases). This CDR3 contains 14 residues. Deletions cut 7 bases from V and 4 bases from J, with 16 bases between. Germline CDR1 SNHLY, CDR2 FYNNEI. CDR3 amino acids: CASKGQGGGTEAFF. The CDR3, as DNA: TGTGCCAGCAAGGGACAAGGGGGTGGCACTGAAGCTTTCTTT.

This CDR3 is CASSFGQPYGDSPLHF. The CDR3 DNA follows: TGTGCCAGCAGCTTCGGACAGCCCTACGGGGATTCACCCCTCCACTTT. J is TRBJ1-6 and V is TRBV7-2; perhaps TRBD1 as D (6 bases). The CDR3 has 16 amino acids. Germline V lookup: CDR1 SGHTA, CDR2 FQGNSA. V dropped 3 bases and J dropped 8 bases, with 17 bases sitting between them.

The chain couples TRBV5-1 to TRBJ1-6; 7 bases line up with TRBD1. The germline V gene has CDR1 SGHRS and CDR2 YFSETQ. CDR3 size: 17 residues. Trimming removed 0 bases from V and 7 bases from J; junction bases left unmatched: 10. CDR3 DNA sequence: TGCGCCAGCAGCTTGGGAATCACCGGGACAGTCAATTCACCCCTCCACTTT. Its translation: CASSLGITGTVNSPLHF.

The chain has TRBV4-3 and TRBJ1-5; D remains ambiguous. Trimming shortened V by 0 bases and J by 5 bases, and 11 bases separated the two germline ends. The CDR3 spans 15 residues. Germline V lookup: CDR1 LGHNA, CDR2 YSLEER. This chain's CDR3 is CASSQDIFGDQPQHF. The CDR3 DNA reads TGCGCCAGCAGCCAAGATATATTTGGAGATCAGCCCCAGCATTTT.

The rearrangement uses TRBV5-1 and TRBJ2-7, with D possibly being TRBD2 (5 bases). CDR1 and CDR2 (germline): SGHRS, YFSETQ. The CDR3 covers 16 residues. Trimming stripped 2 bases from V and 2 bases from J, with 17 bases between. Here the CDR3 reads CASSFTPEEFTYEQYF. The CDR3 nucleotides are TGCGCCAGCAGCTTTACGCCGGAGGAGTTTACCTACGAGCAGTACTTC.

The gene calls are TRBV15 and TRBJ1-1; 7 positions match TRBD1. V dropped 2 bases and J dropped 0; count of bases not matched to a gene: 3. CDR1 LNHNV and CDR2 YYDKDF come from the germline V gene (reference sequence). This CDR3 is built from 15 residues. CDR3 bases: TGTGCCACCAGCAGAACCGGGACAGTGAACACTGAAGCTTTCTTT. This gives the protein CATSRTGTVNTEAFF.

The rearrangement uses TRBV6-5 and TRBJ2-7; unclear D gene. V lost 6 bases and J 2 bases, leaving 11 bases between the germline ends. The V gene's germline CDR1 is MNHEY and CDR2 SVGAGI. The CDR3 covers 13 residues. The CDR3: CASRRPSAYEQYF. Written as DNA, the CDR3 is TGTGCCAGCAGGAGACCGAGCGCCTACGAGCAGTACTTC.

This CDR3 reads CASSLAGSNTGELFF. The CDR3 DNA reads TGTGCCAGCAGCTTGGCAGGGTCGAACACCGGGGAGCTGTTTTTT. The chain carries TRBV7-2 and TRBJ2-2; tentatively, D is TRBD1 (5 bases). The CDR3 runs to 15 residues. V was trimmed by 3 bases and J by 0 bases, leaving 8 bases between them. The germline V gene encodes CDR1 SGHTA and CDR2 FQGNSA.

The chain has TRBV5-8 and TRBJ1-5; the D gene is possibly TRBD1 (6 bases). The germline V gene has CDR1 SGHTS and CDR2 YDEGEE. V lost 2 bases and J lost 9, with 9 bases in between. This CDR3 has 12 amino acids. CDR3 residues: CASSLGGGPQHF. DNA for the CDR3: TGTGCCAGCAGCTTAGGGGGGGGGCCCCAGCATTTT.

The CDR3 sequence is CAISELQGKYEQYF. The CDR3 DNA reads as TGTGCCATCAGTGAGTTACAGGGTAAATACGAGCAGTACTTC. This chain links TRBV10-3 with TRBJ2-7, with D possibly matching TRBD1 (6 bases). Deletions cut 1 base from V and 4 bases from J, with 11 bases between. CDR3 length equals 14 residues. Germline lookup yields CDR1 ENHRY and CDR2 SYGVKD.